Below are 4 T cell receptor beta chains sequenced from a single sample in a study of T cell repertoires in cytomegalovirus infection. Their antigen targets remain unknown. MiXCR, run by TCRdb on the reads, gives a single entry per CDR3 protein. The table records about 83,000 distinct CDR3 sequences, roughly a quarter of them present only once. The specimen comprised CD8+ T cells from cultured PBMCs, sampled from culture after CMV antigen stimulation. All receptors derive from a human donor in good health (CMV status not recorded). Some clones in this sample may be carry-over from other donors' samples.

This sequence joins TRBV5-6 and TRBJ1-5; TRBD1 is a possible D gene (5 bases). CDR3 length: 15 residues. Germline CDR1 SGHDT, CDR2 YYEEEE. Trimming took off 0 bases at V and 9 bases at J, with 16 bases between the two ends. The CDR3 nucleotides read TGTGCCAGCAGCTTGGGGACGGGGACCTCGCGGCCCCAGCATTTT. Translating it yields CASSLGTGTSRPQHF. Drawing the rest from reference TRBV5-6 and TRBJ1-5, the complete variable domain is DAGVTQSPTHLIKTRGQQVTLRCSPKSGHDTVSWYQQALGQGPQFIFQYYEEEERQRGNFPDRFSGHQFPNYSSELNVNALLLGDSALYLCASSLGTGTSRPQHFGDGTRLSIL.

There are a few counts of this clonotype. The gene calls are TRBV6-2 or TRBV6-3 and TRBJ2-7, with 8 bases lining up with TRBD2. V lost 2 bases, J lost 1 base, and 7 bases stayed unmatched. CDR1 and CDR2 (germline): MNHEY, SVGEGT. The CDR3 extends over 16 amino acids. The CDR3 nucleotides are TGTGCCAGCAGTTACGGGCAGCGGGAGATTTCCTACGAGCAGTACTTC. This gives the protein CASSYGQREISYEQYF.

This clonotype was found a few times. The chain combines TRBV20-1 with TRBJ1-5; 10 bases fit TRBD1. Germline CDR1 reads DFQATT; CDR2 reads SNEGSKA (reference sequence). The CDR3 is made up of 17 amino acids. V shed 1 base and J 2 bases; nucleotides not matched to a gene: 8. CDR3 in DNA: TGCAGTGCTAGAGGACCTAGGACAGGGGGACGCAATCAGCCCCAGCATTTT. Translated: CSARGPRTGGRNQPQHF.

This clonotype was picked up a small number of times. The chain has TRBV27 and TRBJ2-1; no reliable D call. This CDR3 has 14 amino acids. Trimming removed 0 bases at V and 5 bases at J, with 8 bases between. Germline V CDR1 and CDR2: MNHEY, SMNVEV (reference sequence). The CDR3 DNA sequence: TGTGCCAGCAGTTTATCGGGGTATAACAATGAGCAGTTCTTC. Its protein product is CASSLSGYNNEQFF.